Below are 17 T cell receptor beta chains sequenced from a single sample in a study of OX40 agonist ivuxolimab in advanced cancers. Only in-frame clones appear in the TCRdb table, and some are missing; sequencing was by immunoSEQ multiplex PCR. This sample has more than 45,000 clones; 80% to 90% occur once, and the top ten carry around 0.9%. Sequenced material: CD4+ or CD8+ T cells sorted from blood, taken in a trial of the OX40 agonist ivuxolimab. All receptors come from an adult with an advanced solid tumor such as melanoma, head and neck, liver or kidney cancer.

The rearrangement joins TRBV6-5 to TRBJ2-7, with 11 bases lining up with TRBD2. V lost 5 bases to trimming and J lost 2 bases; unmatched junction nucleotides: 2. Germline assignment: CDR1 MNHEY and CDR2 SVGAGI. The CDR3 runs to 14 residues. CDR3 sequence (DNA): TGTGCCAGCAGTATGACTAGCGGGACCTACGAGCAGTACTTC. Protein product: CASSMTSGTYEQYF.

This rearrangement joins TRBV11-2 to TRBJ1-3; 8 bases match TRBD1. The germline V gene has CDR1 SGHAT and CDR2 FQNNGV. After removal of 2 bases from V and 2 bases from J, the junction contained 2 bases not matched to a gene. This CDR3 spans 15 amino acids. CDR3 loop: CASSLQDRAGNTIYF. The CDR3 region has the DNA TGTGCCAGCAGCTTACAGGACAGGGCTGGAAACACCATATATTTT.

The chain joins TRBV19 to TRBJ1-2; 8 positions match TRBD1. V shed 6 bases and J 1 base; nucleotides not matched to a gene: 4. This CDR3 contains 14 residues. Germline V gives CDR1 LNHDA, CDR2 SQIVND (reference sequence). The DNA for the CDR3 is TGTGCCAGTAGCCGACAGGGGCATAACTATGGCTACACCTTC. Its translation: CASSRQGHNYGYTF.

The rearrangement joins TRBV6-1 to TRBJ2-3; D remains ambiguous. V lost 4 bases, J lost 6 bases, and 8 bases lay in between. The CDR3 loop spans 12 amino acids. Germline V gene lookup returns CDR1 MNHNS and CDR2 SASEGT. CDR3 in amino acids: CASSVFDDTQYF. The CDR3 nucleotides are TGTGCCAGCAGTGTCTTTGACGATACGCAGTATTTT.

J is TRBJ2-6 and V is TRBV30; the D gene is possibly TRBD2 (5 bases). CDR3 length equals 14 residues. V was trimmed by 5 bases and J by 0 bases, leaving 8 bases between them. Germline CDR1 is GTSNPN and CDR2 is SVGIG (reference sequence). CDR3 in DNA: TGTGCCTGGGGGAGCTTCTCTGGGGCCAACGTCCTGACTTTC. Its protein product is CAWGSFSGANVLTF.

V usage is TRBV19 and J usage is TRBJ1-5; unclear D gene. The CDR3 is 13 residues long. Germline V gives CDR1 LNHDA, CDR2 SQIVND (reference sequence). V was cut by 4 bases and J by 3 bases, with 7 bases left in between. The CDR3 region has the DNA TGTGCCAGTAGTAGGGCAATCAATCAGCCCCAGCATTTT. Encoded protein: CASSRAINQPQHF.

A word on this clone: One end of the junction fails to match germline, which may point to a read error. The chain recombines TRBV28 with TRBJ1-5, with 7 bases that match TRBD1. Germline values: CDR1 MDHEN, CDR2 SYDVKM. There are 21 residues in the CDR3. CDR3 sequence reads: CATSLGNRGRGRRDSNQPQHF. CDR3 nucleotide sequence: TGTGCCACCAGTTTAGGGAACAGGGGCCGAGGCCGCCGGGATAGCAATCAGCCCCAGCATTTT.

The chain recombines TRBV9 with TRBJ2-2; D unresolved. V gave up 3 bases and J gave up 7 bases, with 10 bases separating them. CDR1 is SGDLS and CDR2 is YYNGEE in the germline V gene. The CDR3 spans 13 residues. The CDR3 DNA is TGTGCCAGCAGCGCGCCCCTCGTCGGGGAGCTGTTTTTT. It is translated as CASSAPLVGELFF. Filled out from reference TRBV9 and TRBJ2-2, the complete variable domain reads DSGVTQTPKHLITATGQRVTLRCSPRSGDLSVYWYQQSLDQGLQFLIQYYNGEERAKGNILERFSAQQFPDLHSELNLSSLELGDSALYFCASSAPLVGELFFGEGSRLTVL.

The chain has TRBV5-8 and TRBJ2-7; 8 bases line up with TRBD2. Unmatched junction bases numbered 6, after V lost 4 bases and J lost 9 bases. Germline V lookup: CDR1 SGHTS, CDR2 YDEGEE. The CDR3 runs 12 residues. CDR3 bases: TGTGCCAGCAGCCCAGGACTAGCAGCGCAGTACTTC. Protein sequence: CASSPGLAAQYF.

This clone was seen once. The chain carries TRBV19 and TRBJ2-7; TRBD1 matches 10 bases. Germline loops: CDR1 LNHDA, CDR2 SQIVND (reference sequence). The CDR3 is made up of 14 amino acids. The J segment lost 5 bases and the V segment lost 5 bases, leaving 6 bases of the junction unmatched. In nucleotides, the CDR3 is TGTGCCAGTAGTGTGGAGACAGGGGGCGACGAGCAGTACTTC. This sequence encodes CASSVETGGDEQYF. Full variable domain (rest looked up from reference TRBV19 and TRBJ2-7): DGGITQSPKYLFRKEGQNVTLSCEQNLNHDAMYWYRQDPGQGLRLIYYSQIVNDFQKGDIAEGYSVSREKKESFPLTVTSAQKNPTAFYLCASSVETGGDEQYFGPGTRLTVT.

V and J are TRBV5-1 and TRBJ2-2; 7 bases map to TRBD2. The length of the CDR3 is 15 residues. V lost 0 bases, J lost 7 bases, and 6 bases stayed unmatched. Per the germline V gene, CDR1 is SGHRS and CDR2 is YFSETQ. CDR3 sequence: CASSLVGREVGELFF. DNA of the CDR3: TGCGCCAGCAGCTTGGTGGGCCGGGAGGTCGGGGAGCTGTTTTTT.

The chain couples TRBV28 to TRBJ1-5; a possible D gene is TRBD1 (6 bases). V lost 3 bases, J lost 1 base, and 10 bases lay in between. The CDR3 extends over 15 amino acids. Germline V gene data show CDR1 as MDHEN and CDR2 as SYDVKM. This CDR3 reads CASSFWGASNQPQHF. The CDR3 nucleotides are TGTGCCAGCAGTTTCTGGGGGGCGAGCAATCAGCCCCAGCATTTT.

As regards this clone: The junction shows a germline mismatch at one end, possibly a read error. This CDR3 reads CASSGGSGELFF. The DNA of the CDR3 is TGTGCTAGCAGCGGAGGGTCCGGGGAGCTGTTTTTT. The rearrangement joins TRBV7-7 to TRBJ2-2; tentatively, D is TRBD2 (6 bases). The CDR3 contains 12 residues. Germline CDR1 and CDR2: SSHAT and FNYEAQ (reference sequence).

The chain links TRBV12-2 to TRBJ1-6; the tabulated D call, TRBD1, remains unverified against the DNA. TRBV12-2 is a pseudogene locus. This CDR3 is 18 amino acids long. CDR3 loop: CASRLEYRPSSYNSPLHF. For the CDR3, the DNA is TGTGCAAGTCGCTTAGAATACAGGCCGAGCTCCTATAATTCACCCCTCCACTTT.

V is TRBV6-6 and J is TRBJ2-5, with a weak D call TRBD2 (5 bases). CDR1 MNHNY and CDR2 SVGAGI come from the germline V gene (reference sequence). The CDR3 is made up of 16 amino acids. Deletions cut 4 bases from V and 4 bases from J, with 19 bases between. This chain's CDR3 is CASSSTPPGTGETQYF. The CDR3 region has the DNA TGTGCCAGCAGTTCCACCCCCCCGGGAACGGGAGAGACCCAGTACTTC.

CDR3 sequence: CASSKGTSGTYEQYF. The CDR3 DNA sequence: TGTGCCAGCAGTAAAGGGACTAGCGGAACCTACGAGCAGTACTTC. This chain connects TRBV28 to TRBJ2-7; 11 positions match TRBD2. Germline-derived CDR1 and CDR2 are MDHEN and SYDVKM. The CDR3 spans 15 residues. V was pared by 5 bases and J by 2 bases, with 5 bases of the junction left unmatched.

The rearrangement uses TRBV11-2 and TRBJ1-1; D might be TRBD1 (6 bases). This CDR3 spans 14 amino acids. Trimming removed 5 bases at V and 4 bases at J, with 14 bases between. Germline loops: CDR1 SGHAT, CDR2 FQNNGV. The CDR3 DNA is TGTGCCAGCAGCCCCGTAGGGGGGGCCACTGAAGCTTTCTTT. Translating gives CASSPVGGATEAFF.